The TCR beta chain described here comes from a study of human T cells and chemical hapten exposure. Across the whole study: The study sensitized with 2% DPC on a roughly 2 cm by roughly 2 cm patch of upper inner arm skin. The study enrolled mostly female patients with alopecia areata, totalis or universalis. Notes on the study in general: Significantly more large CDR3 similarity clusters were formed by expanded TCRs than by controls.

As to time point: pre-sensitization, week 0. Treatment defined: therapeutic diphenylcyclopropenone sensitization with weekly scalp DPC. This clonotype occurred a few times. Its antigen is unknown. The V gene lost 3 bases and the J gene lost 3 bases, with 9 bases spanning the gap. Germline-derived CDR1 and CDR2 are DFQATT and SNEGSKA (reference sequence). This CDR3 contains 12 residues. Original processing methods: Sequenced samples showed a median of approximately 96,000 TCRs each, with counts running from approximately 20,000 to 700,000. TCRdb used MiXCR to reprocess the RACE reads, holding one entry per CDR3 protein. The V and J calls come from TCRdb's annotation, not from the publication. The table lists a few hundred thousand distinct CDR3 sequences, around 5% of them singletons.

The chain is built from TRBV20-1 and TRBJ2-7, with D perhaps matching TRBD1 (5 bases). The TCR sequence derives from a woman between 18 and 29 years old with alopecia areata. Some clones in this sample may be carry-over from other donors' samples. The input for sequencing was whole blood, taken in connection with sensitization to the hapten diphenylcyclopropenone (DPC). Here the CDR3 reads CSASPGNYEQYF. The CDR3 DNA follows: TGCAGTGCTAGCCCAGGGAACTACGAGCAGTACTTC.